Shown below are 9 T cell receptor beta chains from a single sample sequenced in a study of blood T cell repertoires in COVID-19. The data were produced by immunoSEQ multiplex PCR, yet TCRdb's version contains in-frame clones alone and is incomplete. Of 150,000 to 200,000 clones in the sample, less than 90% were seen once. The source material was PBMCs or T cells enriched from blood (not recorded which). The receptors originated from a woman aged 45 to 65 who had recovered from COVID-19.

The V gene is TRBV7-9, the J gene TRBJ2-3, with D perhaps matching TRBD1 (5 bases). The ends were cut back, 7 bases at V and 1 base at J, with 15 bases in the middle. In germline, CDR1 is SEHNR, CDR2 FQNEAQ (reference sequence). CDR3 length: 15 amino acids. CDR3: CASIHAGIGTDTQYF. The CDR3 region has the DNA TGTGCCAGCATCCACGCAGGGATCGGCACAGATACGCAGTATTTT. The full variable domain, rest sourced from reference TRBV7-9 and TRBJ2-3, is DTGVSQNPRHKITKRGQNVTFRCDPISEHNRLYWYRQTLGQGPEFLTYFQNEAQLEKSRLLSDRFSAERPKGSFSTLEIQRTEQGDSAMYLCASIHAGIGTDTQYFGPGTRLTVL.

The V call is TRBV4-2, the J call TRBJ1-1; 7 bases align to TRBD1. This CDR3 contains 15 residues. Losses at the gene ends were 0 bases for V and 7 bases for J; bases not matched to a gene: 8. Germline values: CDR1 LGHNA, CDR2 YNFKEQ. Written as DNA, the CDR3 is TGTGCCAGCAGCCAAGATCTTACAGGGGTTCTTGAAGCTTTCTTT. This translates into CASSQDLTGVLEAFF.

This rearrangement joins TRBV4-3 to TRBJ1-1; D unresolved. The CDR3 loop spans 15 amino acids. CDR1 is LGHNA and CDR2 is YSLEER in the germline V gene. Between the trimmed V and J ends, which lost 1 base and 2 bases, there was a span of 11 bases. As DNA, the CDR3 is TGCGCCAGCAGCCAAGGAGGAGCCGTAAACACTGAAGCTTTCTTT. Amino acid sequence: CASSQGGAVNTEAFF.

The genes are TRBV5-1 and TRBJ2-1; 10 nucleotides align to TRBD2. V lost 0 bases and J lost 6; bases outside the gene matches: 6. The CDR3 contains 16 residues. Per germline, CDR1 SGHRS and CDR2 YFSETQ. CDR3 sequence: CASSLASGRGFNEQFF. CDR3 nucleotides: TGCGCCAGCAGCTTGGCGAGCGGGAGGGGTTTCAATGAGCAGTTCTTC. Drawing the rest from reference TRBV5-1 and TRBJ2-1, the complete variable domain is KAGVTQTPRYLIKTRGQQVTLSCSPISGHRSVSWYQQTPGQGLQFLFEYFSETQRNKGNFPGRFSGRQFSNSRSEMNVSTLELGDSALYLCASSLASGRGFNEQFFGPGTRLTVL.

The chain is built from TRBV7-9 and TRBJ2-2; D unclear. The CDR3 extends over 12 amino acids. CDR1 is SEHNR and CDR2 is FQNEAQ in the germline V gene (reference sequence). V was pared by 5 bases and J by 7 bases, with 8 bases between. This chain's CDR3 is CASSPFSGELFF. The CDR3 nucleotides read TGTGCCAGCAGCCCTTTCAGCGGGGAGCTGTTTTTT.

The chain recombines TRBV5-1 with TRBJ1-1; tentatively, D is TRBD1 (6 bases). The CDR3 has 18 amino acids. V lost 5 bases and J lost 0, with 23 bases in between. The germline V gene encodes CDR1 SGHRS and CDR2 YFSETQ. CDR3 nucleotides: TGCGCCAGCAGTTCAGGGGTTCTCCGGAGGTTTATGAACACTGAAGCTTTCTTT. It codes for CASSSGVLRRFMNTEAFF.

This chain joins TRBV28 and TRBJ2-7; TRBD2 matches 8 bases. CDR3 size: 13 residues. With V trimmed by 4 bases and J by 4 bases, 3 bases remained unmatched. Germline V gene data show CDR1 as MDHEN and CDR2 as SYDVKM. This chain's CDR3 is CASSSGGFYEQYF. CDR3 nucleotides: TGTGCCAGCAGTTCGGGGGGGTTTTACGAGCAGTACTTC.

CDR3 coding DNA: TGTGCCAGCAGCCCCAGCAGGGCAGGGGAGCAGTACTTC. It yields the protein CASSPSRAGEQYF. V usage is TRBV7-8 and J usage is TRBJ2-7, with D tentatively TRBD1 (5 bases). The V and J ends lost 5 bases and 7 bases respectively, with 15 bases between them. Germline CDR1 is SGHVS and CDR2 is FQNEAQ. This CDR3 has 13 amino acids.

This chain uses TRBV5-6 with TRBJ1-5; tentative D call: TRBD1 (5 bases). The germline CDR1 and CDR2 sequences are SGHDT and YYEEEE. V gave up 4 bases and J gave up 6 bases, with 14 bases separating them. The CDR3 totals 14 residues. CDR3 in amino acids: CASSPWGDGQPQHF. CDR3 nucleotide sequence: TGTGCCAGCAGCCCGTGGGGGGACGGTCAGCCCCAGCATTTT. Using reference TRBV5-6 and TRBJ1-5 for the parts outside the CDR3, the full variable domain is DAGVTQSPTHLIKTRGQQVTLRCSPKSGHDTVSWYQQALGQGPQFIFQYYEEEERQRGNFPDRFSGHQFPNYSSELNVNALLLGDSALYLCASSPWGDGQPQHFGDGTRLSIL.